This T cell receptor (beta chain) was recorded in a study of T cells in localized non-small cell lung cancer (dated by TCRdb to about 2020). Looking at the study overall: Comparing tumors with uninvolved tumor-adjacent lungs, the study looked at the T cell repertoires of fewer than 250 patients with early-stage NSCLC. All 220 or so NSCLC patients in the cohort were treatment-naive and had localized lung tumors that were resected. NSCLC patients had a mean age of around 70 years, and 129 were male and over 85 female.

The immunoSEQ Assay was used to sequence TCR beta CDR3 regions from DNA. The authors processed their data as follows. T cell density was computed as TCR beta template counts normalized to usable DNA estimated by amplifying housekeeping genes. Using the preseqR package, richness was estimated by extrapolating to 120,000 templates for tissue samples and 400,000 templates for PBMC samples. Clonality was calculated as one minus Pielou's evenness. To identify tissue-enriched TCRs, differential abundance testing was run on productive amino-acid clonotypes with a minimum total count of 5 and an alpha of 0.1. The Jaccard Index and the Morisita Overlap Index were used to measure repertoire overlap between compartments. GLIPH grouped TCR beta CDR3s together with public tetramer-defined viral CDR3s, and a viral motif had to include at least three viral sequences and also show V-gene enrichment. The immuneACCESS repertoire file appears here via TCRdb, limited to in-frame rearrangements. These files lack a portion of the clones; in checked studies, under half of the deficit traces to unresolved V genes, and the cause of the others is not known. Clone size and V and J calls were adopted from that table, with D and trimming inferred from the DNA. For this sample there are about 74,000 clones; about 81% appear just once. The top ten constitute 1.3% of the sample.

At diagnosis, peripheral blood, uninvolved tumor-adjacent lung and tumor were collected and stored as a combination of fresh-frozen and FFPE material. For TCR repertoire profiling, blood samples were analyzed as peripheral blood mononuclear cells. Results the study describes overall, beyond this receptor: Because multi-region sequencing of the tumors was not done, intratumor heterogeneity could not be ruled out. Uninvolved tumor-adjacent lung showed the highest T cell clonality, higher than tumor, which suggests more focused antigenic responses in the uninvolved tumor-adjacent lung. Because of the exploratory design, TCR variables were selected using unadjusted p-values without false-discovery rate correction. A median of 57 of the top 100 tumor clones turned up in the paired uninvolved adjacent lung, and under 30 of those clones also ranked among the top 100 of that same adjacent lung. Longer overall survival was associated with higher blood T cell density, whereas shorter survival was associated with higher adjacent-lung clonality.

The CDR3, from cysteine to phenylalanine, totals 13 residues. Here the CDR3 DNA is all that survives: 39 bases in frame from base 1. The germline V gene encodes CDR1 LNHDA and CDR2 SQIVND (reference sequence). V loses 3 bases, J loses 5 bases, and the germline ends lie 8 bases apart. As to this clone: The antigen it binds to is not known. No base quality values were provided; no much bigger clone lies one nucleotide off.

The chain was built from TRBV19 and TRBJ1-5, and TRBD1 may be the D gene, going by 6 matching bases. This sequence originates from a female donor of 60 years or more with stage I lung adenocarcinoma. Material: peripheral blood, obtained before any cancer treatment. The sequenced DNA is TGTGCCAGTAGTATCTACAGGGATCAGCCCCAGCATTTT. Its amino acids are CASSIYRDQPQHF.